This paragraph covers one T cell receptor (beta chain) sequence. V was shortened by 5 bases and J by 5 bases, with 12 bases between the two germline ends. Germline CDR1 and CDR2: MNHEY and SVGAGI. The CDR3 has 14 amino acids. This sample was taken from a study of T cell responses to AZD1222 COVID-19 vaccine. Profiling relied on immunoSEQ multiplex PCR, and the TCRdb table lists in-frame clones only, not all of them. The sample lists tens of thousands of clones, approximately 91% occurring once. This chain links TRBV6-5 with TRBJ1-4; D call uncertain. The sequence was obtained from an adult in good health. This sample comprised peripheral blood, obtained on day 0 of AZD1222 vaccination. The CDR3 sequence: CASSSTASNEKLFF. The CDR3 nucleotides are TGTGCCAGCAGTAGTACAGCTTCCAATGAAAAACTGTTTTTT.